This T cell receptor (beta chain) appears in the sequencing data of a study of patients and donors after allogeneic stem cell transplantation. In TCRdb, the RT-PCR reads were re-called with MiXCR into one record per CDR3 protein. The data show tens of thousands of distinct CDR3 sequences, 30% to 40% seen once. This CDR3 has 12 amino acids. V was trimmed by 5 bases and J by 5 bases, leaving 9 bases between them. Germline-derived CDR1 and CDR2 are LNHDA and SQIVND (reference sequence). The rearrangement uses TRBV19 and TRBJ1-1, with D possibly matching TRBD1 (5 bases). The source is a human donor who was either an allogeneic HSCT recipient or a stem cell or donor lymphocyte infusion donor (not recorded which). It is not recorded whose cells these are; they may come from a transplant donor. Sequencing input: blood, either unsorted or a sorted T cell fraction (not recorded which). The DNA of the CDR3 is TGTGCCAGTAGTGGGGGTTGGACTGAAGCTTTCTTT. Translating gives CASSGGWTEAFF.